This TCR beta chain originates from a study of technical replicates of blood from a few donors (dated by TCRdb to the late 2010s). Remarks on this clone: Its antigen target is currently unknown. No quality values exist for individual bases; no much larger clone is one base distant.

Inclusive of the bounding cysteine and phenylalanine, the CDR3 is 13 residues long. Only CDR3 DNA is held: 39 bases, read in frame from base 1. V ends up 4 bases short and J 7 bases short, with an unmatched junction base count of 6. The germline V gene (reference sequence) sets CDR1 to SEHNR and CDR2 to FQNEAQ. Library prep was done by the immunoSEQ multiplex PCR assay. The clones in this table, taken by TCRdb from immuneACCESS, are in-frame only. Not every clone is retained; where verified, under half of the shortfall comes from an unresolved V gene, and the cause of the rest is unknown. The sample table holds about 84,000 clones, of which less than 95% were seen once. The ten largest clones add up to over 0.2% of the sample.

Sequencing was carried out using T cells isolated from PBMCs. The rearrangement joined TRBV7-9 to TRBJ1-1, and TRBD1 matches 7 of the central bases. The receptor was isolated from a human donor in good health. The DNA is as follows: TGTGCCAGCAGCTCGGGACAGAGTGTTGAAGCTTTCTTT. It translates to CASSSGQSVEAFF.